This is a list of T cell receptor beta chains from one sample in a study of cytomegalovirus exposure and HLA in healthy donors. Repertoires were generated with immunoSEQ multiplex PCR, while TCRdb's copy carries only in-frame clones and drops some. The sample lists around 100,000 clones, around 10% seen once, with 5.5% to 7.5% in the top ten. Sequenced input: PBMCs. These receptors were obtained from a middle-aged man in good health and CMV-seropositive. Each CDR3 is given with its conserved first and last residue. The D gene is left open where the match is weak. Expanded clones get a size class; other rows say once, few or many, or leave the size out.

. TRBJ2-4 few TRBV7-2 CASSLDRNIQYF TGTGCCAGCAGCTTAGATAGAAACATTCAGTACTTC
. TRBJ2-1 few TRBV7-3 CASSPERGNEQFF TGTGCCAGCAGCCCCGAAAGGGGCAATGAGCAGTTCTTC
TRBD2 TRBJ2-4 . TRBV4-3 CASSPLGTSGSGDIQYF TGCGCCAGCAGCCCCCTAGGGACTAGCGGGAGCGGAGACATTCAGTACTTC
. TRBJ1-5 . TRBV6-1 CASSEVGQGVGNQPQHF TGTGCCAGCAGTGAAGTCGGCCAAGGGGTGGGCAATCAGCCCCAGCATTTT
TRBD1 TRBJ1-1 . TRBV7-9 CASSKTWMTGGGEAFF TGTGCCAGCAGCAAGACCTGGATGACAGGGGGCGGTGAAGCTTTCTTT
TRBD1 TRBJ2-4 . TRBV7-8 CASSSDRANIQYF TGTGCCAGCAGCTCGGACAGGGCTAACATTCAGTACTTC
. TRBJ1-1 few TRBV28 CASSHPARGTEAFF TGTGCCAGCAGCCACCCCGCCCGCGGGACTGAAGCTTTCTTT
. TRBJ1-6 . TRBV5-1 CASSLAPDSPLHF TGCGCCAGCAGCTTGGCCCCAGATTCACCCCTCCACTTT
. TRBJ2-1 . TRBV25-1 CASSDKMDISYNEQFF TGTGCCAGCAGTGATAAGATGGACATATCCTACAATGAGCAGTTCTTC
TRBD1 TRBJ1-2 . TRBV6-1 CASSERTGGDYGYTF TGTGCCAGCAGTGAGAGGACAGGGGGTGACTATGGCTACACCTTC
TRBD1 TRBJ1-5 . TRBV10-2 CASSESTGTNQPQHF TGCGCCAGCAGTGAGTCGACAGGGACCAATCAGCCCCAGCATTTT
TRBD2 TRBJ2-7 . TRBV30 CAWSRREGLYEQYF TGTGCCTGGAGTCGAAGGGAGGGCCTCTACGAGCAGTACTTC
. TRBJ1-3 few TRBV28 CASTRAPGVGGNTIYF TGTGCCAGCACACGCGCCCCAGGTGTGGGCGGAAACACCATATATTTT
. TRBJ2-3 . TRBV27 CASSSPAQGSVTDTQYF TGTGCCAGCAGTTCGCCCGCACAGGGATCGGTAACAGATACGCAGTATTTT
. TRBJ1-1 few TRBV20-1 CSLSGYTEAFF TGCAGTCTCTCAGGGTACACTGAAGCTTTCTTT
TRBD1 TRBJ1-5 few TRBV28 CASGQGGDGNQPQHF TGTGCCAGCGGACAGGGGGGTGATGGCAATCAGCCCCAGCATTTT
. TRBJ1-5 . TRBV28 CASSLLISNQPQHF TGTGCCAGCAGTTTACTTATTAGCAATCAGCCCCAGCATTTT
TRBD2 TRBJ2-2 few TRBV5-1 CASSLGLATGELFF TGCGCCAGCAGCTTGGGACTAGCCACCGGGGAGCTGTTTTTT
TRBD2 TRBJ2-3 few TRBV5-6 CASSSSGRSTDTQYF TGTGCCAGCAGCTCAAGCGGGAGGAGCACAGATACGCAGTATTTT
. TRBJ1-3 few TRBV10-3 CAISESSVDIRNTIYF TGTGCCATCAGTGAGTCGTCAGTGGACATTCGAAACACCATATATTTT
. TRBJ2-5 few TRBV7-9 CASSSGTLYQETQYF TGTGCCAGCAGCTCCGGGACTCTGTACCAAGAGACCCAGTACTTC
. TRBJ2-1 . TRBV6-5 CASSLIPLNEQFF TGTGCCAGCAGTTTGATTCCCCTAAATGAGCAGTTCTTC
TRBD2 TRBJ2-1 few TRBV9 CASSVGGGTAEQFF TGTGCCAGCAGCGTCGGCGGGGGGACGGCTGAGCAGTTCTTC
. TRBJ2-3 . TRBV15 CATSLGKEDTQYF TGTGCCACCAGCCTCGGGAAGGAGGATACGCAGTATTTT
. TRBJ1-3 . TRBV7-6 CASSSGQPISGNTIYF TGTGCCAGCAGCAGCGGACAGCCGATCTCTGGAAACACCATATATTTT
TRBD2 TRBJ2-7 . TRBV4-2 CASSPEAGAYYEQYF TGTGCCAGCAGCCCAGAAGCGGGAGCGTACTACGAGCAGTACTTC